One sample yielded the 6 T cell receptor beta chains listed below, sequenced in a study of shared clonotypes between healthy human individuals. Method: immunoSEQ multiplex PCR; TCRdb's copy keeps in-frame clones and lacks some. This sample has around 88,000 clones, with 68% found just once. Sequenced sample: memory CD8+ T cells sorted from blood. The subset here: CD45RO+ cells pooled with CCR7-negative TemRA cells. These receptors all stem from a man between 25 and 39 years old in good health.

The chain uses TRBV27 and TRBJ1-1; D is ambiguous. CDR1 MNHEY and CDR2 SMNVEV come from the germline V gene (reference sequence). The V and J ends lost 0 bases and 5 bases respectively, with 10 bases between them. The CDR3 length is 14 residues. The CDR3 spells CASSLSISGTEAFF. DNA of the CDR3: TGTGCCAGCAGTTTATCGATTTCCGGGACTGAAGCTTTCTTT.

The CDR3 loop reads CASSVVLAGVYEQYF. CDR3 DNA sequence: TGTGCCAGTAGTGTCGTACTAGCGGGAGTCTACGAGCAGTACTTC. The genes are TRBV19 and TRBJ2-7, with 11 positions matching TRBD2. Germline assignment: CDR1 LNHDA and CDR2 SQIVND (reference sequence). V lost 5 bases and J lost 3; bases outside the gene matches: 6. The CDR3 spans 15 residues.

This chain links TRBV4-2 with TRBJ2-7, with D possibly TRBD2 on 5 matching bases. The length of the CDR3 is 14 residues. V was shortened by 5 bases and J by 2 bases, with 13 bases between the two germline ends. In germline, CDR1 is LGHNA, CDR2 YNFKEQ. CDR3 amino acids: CASSSHTRPYEQYF. The DNA for the CDR3 is TGTGCCAGCAGCTCCCATACTAGGCCCTACGAGCAGTACTTC.

The chain has TRBV2 and TRBJ1-1; TRBD1 might be the D (5 bases). This CDR3 is built from 14 residues. V lost 7 bases to trimming and J lost 3 bases, with 15 bases between them. Looked up from germline, CDR1 is SNHLY and CDR2 is FYNNEI. This CDR3 is CASIGEQGHTEAFF. Written as DNA, the CDR3 is TGTGCCAGCATTGGGGAGCAGGGCCACACTGAAGCTTTCTTT.

This sequence joins TRBV7-9 and TRBJ2-3; possible D gene TRBD1, 6 bases. The CDR3 is made up of 14 amino acids. Germline-derived CDR1 and CDR2 are SEHNR and FQNEAQ (reference sequence). The V and J ends lost 6 bases and 8 bases respectively, with 18 bases between them. In DNA, the CDR3 is TGTGCCAGCAGAGAGGACAGCACCTGGGGTACGCAGTATTTT. Translating gives CASREDSTWGTQYF.

Many counts were recorded for this clone. The DNA for the CDR3 is TGTGGCTGCAGCTCTGGAAACACCATATATTTT. Protein product: CGCSSGNTIYF. The genes are TRBV6-6 and TRBJ1-3; D remains unclear. This CDR3 contains 11 residues. Germline V gene sequence: CDR1 MNHNY, CDR2 SVGAGI (reference sequence).